This T cell receptor (beta chain) was retrieved from a study of early T cells in non-severe SARS-CoV-2 infection. Across the whole study: From unsorted whole blood, bulk RNA was sequenced, and the chains remained unpaired. General study points: VDJdb-based matching was biased toward anti-spike CD8 responses and missed private and CD4 specificities.

Unique molecular identifiers were attached to individual cDNA molecules. MiXCR, applied by TCRdb to the 5' RACE reads, yields one record per CDR3 protein. The sample has around 84,000 distinct CDR3 sequences, over 10% seen once. In this sample, this clonotype turned up a few times. What it recognizes is unknown. Germline V gene sequence: CDR1 LGHDT, CDR2 YNNKEL (reference sequence). Trimming left V 6 bases short and J 2 bases short, with 13 bases between. The CDR3 runs to 14 residues. The clonotype comes from an adult who was a healthcare worker with PCR-confirmed SARS-CoV-2 infection or an uninfected control (not recorded which). The chain couples TRBV3-1 to TRBJ1-1; D is uncertain. Sample: whole blood. CDR3 DNA: TGTGCCAGCAGAGACGACGGTCTTAACACTGAAGCTTTCTTT. Protein product: CASRDDGLNTEAFF. The variable domain in full, completed from reference TRBV3-1 and TRBJ1-1, reads DTAVSQTPKYLVTQMGNDKSIKCEQNLGHDTMYWYKQDSKKFLKIMFSYNNKELIINETVPNRFSPKSPDKAHLNLHINSLELGDSAVYFCASRDDGLNTEAFFGQGTRLTVV.